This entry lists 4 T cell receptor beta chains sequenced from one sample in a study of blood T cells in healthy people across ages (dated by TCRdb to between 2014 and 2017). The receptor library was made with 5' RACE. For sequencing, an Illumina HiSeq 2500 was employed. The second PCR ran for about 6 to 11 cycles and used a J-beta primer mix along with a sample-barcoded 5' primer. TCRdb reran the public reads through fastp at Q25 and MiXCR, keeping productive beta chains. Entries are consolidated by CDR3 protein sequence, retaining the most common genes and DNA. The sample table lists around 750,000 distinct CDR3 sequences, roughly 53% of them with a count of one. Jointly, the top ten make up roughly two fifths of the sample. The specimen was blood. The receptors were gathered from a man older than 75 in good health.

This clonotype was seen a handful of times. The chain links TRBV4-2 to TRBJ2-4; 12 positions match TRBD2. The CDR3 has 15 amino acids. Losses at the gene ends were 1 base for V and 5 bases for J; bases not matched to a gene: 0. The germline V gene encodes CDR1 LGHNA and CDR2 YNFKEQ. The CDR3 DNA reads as TGTGCCAGCAGCCAAGGACTAGCGGGGGAAAACATTCAGTACTTC. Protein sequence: CASSQGLAGENIQYF.

The DNA for the CDR3 is TGTGCCAGCGCCCCGGACGGGCTGTGGGTCGGGTTTTTT. Encoded protein: CASAPDGLWVGFF. The chain has TRBV28 and TRBJ1-4; D unclear. The V end lost 8 bases, the J end lost 16 bases, and 23 bases lay between the germline ends. This CDR3 contains 13 residues. Germline values: CDR1 MDHEN, CDR2 SYDVKM. The variable domain in full, with the rest retrieved from reference TRBV28 and TRBJ1-4, is DVKVTQSSRYLVKRTGEKVFLECVQDMDHENMFWYRQDPGLGLRLIYFSYDVKMKEKGDIPEGYSVSREKKERFSLILESASTNQTSMYLCASAPDGLWVGFFGSGTQLSVL.

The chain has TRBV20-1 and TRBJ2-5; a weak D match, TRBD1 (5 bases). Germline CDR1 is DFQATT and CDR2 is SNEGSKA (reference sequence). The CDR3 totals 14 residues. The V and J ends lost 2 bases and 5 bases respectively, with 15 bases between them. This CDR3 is CSARSQGAWETQYF. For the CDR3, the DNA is TGCAGTGCTAGATCGCAGGGCGCGTGGGAGACCCAGTACTTC.

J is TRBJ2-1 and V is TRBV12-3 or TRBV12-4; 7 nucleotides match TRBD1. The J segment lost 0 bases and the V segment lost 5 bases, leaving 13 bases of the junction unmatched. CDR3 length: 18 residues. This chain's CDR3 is CASSDQTGVGSSYNEQFF. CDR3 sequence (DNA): TGTGCCAGCAGTGATCAAACAGGGGTTGGGAGCTCCTACAATGAGCAGTTCTTC.